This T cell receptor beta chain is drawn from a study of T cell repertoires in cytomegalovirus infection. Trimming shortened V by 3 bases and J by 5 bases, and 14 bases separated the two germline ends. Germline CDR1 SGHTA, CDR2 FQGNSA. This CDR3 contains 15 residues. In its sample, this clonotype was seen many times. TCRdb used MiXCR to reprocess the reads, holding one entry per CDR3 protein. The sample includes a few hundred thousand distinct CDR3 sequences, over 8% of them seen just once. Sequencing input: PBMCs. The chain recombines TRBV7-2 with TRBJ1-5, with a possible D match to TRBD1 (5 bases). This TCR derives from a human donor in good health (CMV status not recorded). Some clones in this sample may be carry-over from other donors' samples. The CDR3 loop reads CASSFGAGRDQPQHF. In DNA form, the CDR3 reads TGTGCCAGCAGCTTTGGGGCAGGACGGGATCAGCCCCAGCATTTT.